This section outlines one TCR beta chain sequence together with its context. Its antigen is undetermined. Roughly 10^5 TCR templates underwent assay in each sample. Generated by immunoSEQ multiplex PCR, the TCRdb table keeps only in-frame clones and is missing some. The sample lists some 100,000 clones, over 85% seen once, with roughly 0.17% in the top ten. The data were obtained in a study of siplizumab effects on memory and regulatory T cells. Whole-study results and caveats: Memory T cells appeared less diverse than naive cells, which seemed to contribute substantially to alloresponse. Unstimulated subsets were the mapping target of only a minor fraction of alloreactive clones. The average Treg-derived proportion among mappable alloreactive CD4+ clones was 65% to 80% with siplizumab versus about 28% in controls.

Sequenced input: non-Treg CD4+ T cells sorted from blood. The sequence was collected from a human donor in good health.

The CDR3 spells CASSPDRAGNGYTF. For the CDR3, the DNA is TGTGCCAGCTCACCAGATCGAGCGGGGAATGGCTACACCTTC. The rearrangement uses TRBV18 and TRBJ1-2; D is undetermined. Germline values: CDR1 KGHSH, CDR2 LQKENI. V was trimmed by 2 bases and J by 6 bases, leaving 13 bases between them. The CDR3 has 14 amino acids.